What follows is one TCR beta chain and its context. The antigen it recognizes is unknown. The input lacks base qualities; no much larger clone sits a single base away. Library preparation used RT-PCR. This sample was sequenced with an Illumina HiSeq 2500. TCRdb took the public reads, trimmed them with fastp at Q25, ran MiXCR for clone calling and kept in-frame beta chains. CDR3 protein sequences are deduplicated, and each keeps its most common genes and DNA. The sample contains 750,000 to 850,000 distinct CDR3 sequences, around a sixth of them found a single time. The ten largest make up roughly 11% of the sample. This specimen comes from a study of response to subunit inactivated influenza vaccine (dated by TCRdb to the late 2010s). Notes on the research overall: Deep quantitative T cell receptor repertoire profiling was used in the study to track responses to a trivalent subunit inactivated influenza vaccine. Study-wide findings and limitations: According to the authors, only a limited number of new T cells may be recruited by each seasonal influenza vaccination.

Reading from cysteine to phenylalanine, the CDR3 counts 14 amino acids. The only DNA kept is the CDR3, 42 bases in frame from the first base. For CDR1 and CDR2, the germline V gene lists MDHEN and SYDVKM. V and J are truncated by 3 bases and 4 bases respectively, leaving an intervening sequence of 12 bases. Sequenced material: PBMCs from blood, taken 4 to 6 days after vaccination. The rearrangement combines TRBV28 with TRBJ2-5, with an unclear D gene assignment. This sequence was found in a man between 45 and 60 years old who received an inactivated influenza vaccine. Donor details come from another sample of the same person, matched by shared clones. The DNA sequence is given as TGTGCCAGCAGTTTGGATGGGGTGGGAGAGACCCAGTACTTC. This gives the protein CASSLDGVGETQYF.